Listed below are T cell receptor beta chains from one sample, sequenced in a study of siplizumab effects on memory and regulatory T cells. Method: immunoSEQ multiplex PCR; TCRdb's copy keeps in-frame clones and lacks some. The sample carries roughly 62,000 clones, more than 85% recorded once. Sequencing was done on a sample of CD8+ T cells sorted from blood. These receptors were obtained from a human donor in good health. CDR3s include the opening cysteine and the closing phenylalanine or tryptophan. D genes are given only for firm matches. Expanded clones get a size class; other rows say once, few or many, or leave the size out.

j_gene,abundance,d_gene,v_gene,CDR3nt,CDR3aa
TRBJ2-3,NA,TRBD1,TRBV27,TGTGCCAGCAGTCTGGGACAGATGGCAGATACGCAGTATTTT,CASSLGQMADTQYF
TRBJ2-3,NA,NA,TRBV7-2,TGTGCCAGCAGCTTAGAGGGCAGCGACACAGATACGCAGTATTTT,CASSLEGSDTDTQYF
TRBJ1-5,NA,TRBD1,TRBV11-2,TGTGCCAGCAGCCCGACAGGGACCCAGCCCCAGCATTTT,CASSPTGTQPQHF
TRBJ1-1,NA,NA,TRBV25-1,TGTGCCAGCAGTGATTCCCCAGGAGAAGCTTTCTTT,CASSDSPGEAFF
TRBJ2-2,few,NA,TRBV9,TGTGCCAGCAGCCGTAACACCGGGGAGCTGTTTTTT,CASSRNTGELFF
TRBJ2-1,NA,TRBD2,TRBV30,TGTGCCTGGACTAAATGGGCTAGCGGGAACTACAATGAGCAGTTCTTC,CAWTKWASGNYNEQFF
TRBJ1-1,NA,NA,TRBV5-1,TGCGCCAGCAGCTTGGAAGGGGTAAACGCTGAAGCTTTCTTT,CASSLEGVNAEAFF
TRBJ2-3,NA,NA,TRBV4-3,TGCGCCAGCAGCTCTCATACCACAGATACGCAGTATTTT,CASSSHTTDTQYF
TRBJ1-1,few,NA,TRBV25-1,TGTGCCAGCACTTGGGGAACTGAAGCTTTCTTT,CASTWGTEAFF
TRBJ2-4,NA,NA,TRBV28,TGTGCCAGCAGTTTCCCCCGTGTCAGTGGAAACAACATTCAGTACTTC,CASSFPRVSGNNIQYF
TRBJ1-2,NA,TRBD1,TRBV5-1,TGCGCCAGCAGCTTCGAGGGACAGGGGGACTACACCTTC,CASSFEGQGDYTF
TRBJ1-2,NA,NA,TRBV5-1,TGCGCCAGCAGCTTGGAAGGGCCCGGCTACACCTTC,CASSLEGPGYTF
TRBJ2-7,NA,NA,TRBV7-8,TGTGCCAGCAGCCCAGGGACGGATTTCTACGAGCAGTACTTC,CASSPGTDFYEQYF